The present entry profiles one TCR beta chain with its context. This clone was picked up a small number of times. There is no known antigen for this receptor. Base qualities are not recorded, but no much larger clone differs from it by a single base. These data come from a study of blood T cell repertoires in COVID-19 (dated by TCRdb to 2020 to 2022). Context from the whole study: Collaborator samples came from the United States, Italy and Spain and covered acute and convalescent phases of COVID-19. The material from the prospective study consisted of cDNA or gDNA derived from T cells, B-cell-depleted T cells, or PBMCs. Subjects who had been exposed to COVID-19, were actively infected with it, or had recovered from it provided the deeply sampled blood TCRbeta repertoires that made up the dataset. The repertoires were released in a freely available public database intended as a resource for research on the immune response to SARS-CoV-2. Samples came from the ongoing ImmuneRACE study (first 160 participants) plus 1,254 subjects from 6 global collaborators. A de-identified subject ID, COVID-19 status, age in years and sex were almost always included in the sample metadata. Where available, HLA class I and class II types were taken from metadata supplied by the sample provider and were not determined by assay-based typing. Here is what the overall study found, with its caveats: The amount of clinical and demographic metadata varied by source and participant and was provided uncurated.

V sheds 5 bases and J sheds 7 bases, leaving 8 bases between their ends. The CDR3 starts with the cysteine, ends with the phenylalanine, and has 12 residues. The read is trimmed to its CDR3 DNA, 36 bases read in frame from base 1. The germline V gene (reference sequence) gives CDR1 as MNHNY and CDR2 as SVGAGI. TCRbeta CDR3 regions were amplified from genomic DNA using the immunoSEQ Assay, a bias-controlled multiplex PCR. As for how the authors treated the data: The number of nucleated cells in each sample was estimated from the amplification of reference gene primers within the assay. To quantify the absolute abundance of each unique TCRbeta CDR3 rearrangement, sequence reads were collapsed and filtered. For each sample, productive Simpson clonality was calculated as the square root of Simpson's diversity index across productive rearrangements. What TCRdb holds here is the immuneACCESS table cut down to in-frame rearrangements. Part of the clones is not present; checked against another copy, under half of the missing clones reflect an unresolved V gene, and the others are unexplained. V and J calls and clone size are as listed in that table; D and trimming were resolved from the DNA. The sample yields 180,000 or so clones; 70% to 90% were counted once. Jointly, the top ten make up 4% to 5% of the sample.

Each collaborating institution followed its own protocols to collect whole blood in K2EDTA tubes. Collaborator samples were shipped for TCRbeta analysis as frozen whole blood, isolated PBMCs, or DNA extracted from either sample type. The sequenced sample consisted of peripheral blood. This sequence uses TRBV6-6 and TRBJ2-2, with TRBD1 tentatively as D gene (6 bases match). The TCR was taken from a woman between 25 and 40 years old with acute or convalescent COVID-19. The CDR3 region has the sequence CASSIGGGELFF. The nucleotide sequence is TGTGCCAGCAGTATAGGGGGCGGGGAGCTGTTTTTT.